These 25 T cell receptor beta chains originate from one sample sequenced in a study of Graves' ophthalmopathy and Graves' hyperthyroidism. RNA transcripts served as template for amplifying TCR beta CDR3 sequences. Amplification began with first-round RT-PCR using HTBI primers, then second-round multiplex PCR was performed. TCRdb used MiXCR to reprocess the multiplex PCR reads, holding one entry per CDR3 protein. The sample holds 210,000 or so distinct CDR3 sequences; roughly 27% are singletons and the top ten take approximately 8.6%. Sequences were obtained from peripheral blood. Receptors originate from a middle-aged man with Graves' ophthalmopathy.

Many counts were recorded for this clonotype. DNA for the CDR3: TGTGCCAGCCTAGTTTGCGGGCGAGAGACCCAGTACTTC. As protein: CASLVCGRETQYF. This rearrangement joins TRBV6-1 to TRBJ2-5; D possibly corresponds to TRBD2 (5 bases). Trimming pared 8 bases from V and 4 bases from J, leaving 14 bases between. CDR1 and CDR2 (germline): MNHNS, SASEGT. The CDR3 runs to 13 residues.

In its sample, this clonotype was seen a few times. V gene TRBV2 combines with J gene TRBJ2-2; D possibly corresponds to TRBD2 (5 bases). This CDR3 comprises 18 residues. The V end lost 7 bases, the J end lost 3 bases, and 24 bases lay between the germline ends. Germline V gene lookup returns CDR1 SNHLY and CDR2 FYNNEI. CDR3 in amino acids: CASMASLKDRVDTGELFF. The CDR3 nucleotides read TGTGCCAGCATGGCTAGCTTAAAGGATCGCGTGGACACCGGGGAGCTGTTTTTT.

V and J are TRBV27 and TRBJ2-5; 12 nucleotides line up with TRBD2. Germline trimming cut 7 bases from V and 5 bases from J; bases unmatched to any gene: 8. Germline V CDR1 and CDR2: MNHEY, SMNVEV (reference sequence). The CDR3 has 15 residues. CDR3 sequence reads: CASIGLAGGWETQYF. DNA of the CDR3: TGTGCCAGCATCGGGCTAGCGGGAGGGTGGGAGACCCAGTACTTC.

A remark on this clonotype: The junction departs from the called germline gene at one end, perhaps through a read error. This rearrangement joins TRBV12-3 or TRBV12-4 to TRBJ2-7; 12 bases are shared with TRBD1. The CDR3 covers 14 residues. CDR3 in amino acids: CAGSSGTGGSEQYF. CDR3 DNA sequence: TGTGCCGGCAGTTCCGGGACAGGGGGCTCCGAGCAGTACTTC.

This clonotype came up many times. This sequence joins TRBV12-3 or TRBV12-4 and TRBJ2-7; D possibly corresponds to TRBD2 (5 bases). Trimming cost V 6 bases and J 3 bases, with 9 bases left between them. This CDR3 is 12 amino acids long. CDR3 coding DNA: TGTGCCAGCAGCCCTACTAGCTACGAGCAGTACTTC. It translates to CASSPTSYEQYF.

The chain links TRBV28 to TRBJ2-7; D is perhaps TRBD1 (5 bases). This CDR3 contains 17 residues. The V and J ends lost 3 bases and 0 bases respectively, with 18 bases between them. CDR1 MDHEN and CDR2 SYDVKM come from the germline V gene. CDR3 residues: CASSFFSGAGYSYEQYF. The CDR3 DNA sequence: TGTGCCAGCAGTTTTTTTAGTGGGGCAGGGTACTCCTACGAGCAGTACTTC.

This clonotype was detected ten times or more. The V gene is TRBV6-1, the J gene TRBJ1-2, with a possible D match to TRBD1 (6 bases). V dropped 4 bases and J dropped 8 bases, with 14 bases sitting between them. Germline V gene sequence: CDR1 MNHNS, CDR2 SASEGT. This CDR3 is 13 amino acids long. The CDR3 DNA is TGTGCCAGCAGTGCCCGACAGGACGGGGGCTACACCTTC. It translates to CASSARQDGGYTF.

This clonotype was counted at least ten times. This chain uses TRBV6-1 with TRBJ2-4, with 11 bases aligning to TRBD1. The length of the CDR3 is 16 residues. The ends lost 5 bases at V and 7 bases at J; junction bases unmatched: 10. From germline, CDR1 is MNHNS and CDR2 SASEGT. The CDR3 DNA reads as TGTGCCAGCAGTCGGACAGGGGGCTTGGGGCCGAACATTCAGTACTTC. Protein sequence: CASSRTGGLGPNIQYF.

This clonotype was observed many times. The chain has TRBV6-2 or TRBV6-3 and TRBJ2-7; D tentatively reads TRBD1 or TRBD2 (6 bases each). Per germline, CDR1 MNHEY and CDR2 SVGEGT. Trimming stripped 6 bases from V and 3 bases from J, with 15 bases between. The CDR3 runs 14 residues. CDR3 in DNA: TGTGCCAGCAGCCAGCTACAGGGACTCTACGAGCAGTACTTC. It codes for CASSQLQGLYEQYF.

This clonotype was seen many times. The chain combines TRBV5-1 with TRBJ2-5, with D tentatively TRBD1 (5 bases). With 0 bases removed from V and 4 bases from J, the gap between germline ends came to 10 bases. The germline gives CDR1 SGHRS, CDR2 YFSETQ. This CDR3 has 14 amino acids. CDR3 amino acids: CASSLAGQGETQYF. CDR3 DNA: TGCGCCAGCAGCTTGGCAGGTCAGGGAGAGACCCAGTACTTC.

V gene TRBV6-1 combines with J gene TRBJ1-5, with D perhaps TRBD1 (5 bases). This CDR3 comprises 15 residues. Deletions cut 2 bases from V and 9 bases from J, with 17 bases between. Germline V gives CDR1 MNHNS, CDR2 SASEGT. Here the CDR3 DNA reads TGTGCCAGCAGTGAACTCCGACAGACTCCGGGGCCCCAGCATTTT. Translating it yields CASSELRQTPGPQHF.

This chain uses TRBV18 with TRBJ2-2; TRBD1 aligns across 10 bases. The CDR3 length is 15 residues. Germline V gene lookup returns CDR1 KGHSH and CDR2 LQKENI. After removal of 3 bases from V and 4 bases from J, the junction contained 2 bases not matched to a gene. The CDR3, as DNA: TGTGCCAGCTCACCTGGACAGGGGGGCACCGGGGAGCTGTTTTTT. It specifies CASSPGQGGTGELFF.

The V and J genes are TRBV18 and TRBJ2-7; D is unclear. V lost 0 bases, J lost 2 bases, and 11 bases lay in between. Germline CDR1 and CDR2: KGHSH and LQKENI. CDR3 length equals 15 residues. The CDR3 here is CASSPPRTEAYEQYF. The CDR3 bases are TGTGCCAGCTCACCACCCAGGACCGAAGCCTACGAGCAGTACTTC.

The table lists this clonotype with a count of one. This rearrangement joins TRBV25-1 to TRBJ2-7; D not resolved. Germline V gives CDR1 MGHDK, CDR2 SYGVNS. Trimming stripped 1 base from V and 5 bases from J, with 9 bases between. The CDR3 totals 13 residues. CDR3 region: CASSESPFDEQYF. CDR3 DNA: TGTGCCAGCAGTGAATCCCCCTTTGACGAGCAGTACTTC.

This clonotype was seen ten or more times. V and J are TRBV24-1 and TRBJ1-1; possible D gene TRBD1, 5 bases. Germline V gene lookup returns CDR1 KGHDR and CDR2 SFDVKD. The ends were cut back, 2 bases at V and 1 base at J, with 13 bases in the middle. This CDR3 spans 16 amino acids. CDR3 coding DNA: TGTGCCACCAGTGATTCTAGAGGGGCGGGGAACACTGAAGCTTTCTTT. Protein product: CATSDSRGAGNTEAFF.

This clonotype was recorded many times. V gene TRBV12-3 or TRBV12-4 combines with J gene TRBJ1-1; TRBD1 aligns across 9 bases. The J segment lost 2 bases and the V segment lost 4 bases, leaving 14 bases of the junction unmatched. The CDR3 length is 18 residues. The CDR3 loop is CASSSLPTGGYFNTEAFF. CDR3 nucleotides: TGTGCCAGCAGTTCTCTACCCACAGGGGGCTATTTTAACACTGAAGCTTTCTTT.

The V gene is TRBV6-2 or TRBV6-3, the J gene TRBJ1-3, with unresolved D. CDR1 MNHEY and CDR2 SVGEGT come from the germline V gene. CDR3 length: 14 residues. Trimming removed 8 bases from V and 0 bases from J, with 11 bases in between. CDR3 sequence (DNA): TGTGCCAGCTCATCGGAGGTCTCTGGAAACACCATATATTTT. This gives the protein CASSSEVSGNTIYF.

This chain links TRBV7-2 with TRBJ1-2; perhaps TRBD1 as D (6 bases). The CDR3 loop spans 15 amino acids. Trimming removed 1 base from V and 8 bases from J, with 17 bases in between. Germline values: CDR1 SGHTA, CDR2 FQGNSA. The CDR3 reads CASSLVVGGPLGYTF. CDR3 nucleotide sequence: TGTGCCAGCAGCTTAGTGGTTGGGGGCCCCCTGGGCTACACCTTC.

This clonotype was recorded at least ten times. V and J are TRBV7-3 and TRBJ1-1; no clear D gene. The CDR3 has 17 residues. The ends were cut back, 1 base at V and 1 base at J, with 16 bases in the middle. Looked up from germline, CDR1 is SGHTA and CDR2 is FQGTGA. In DNA form, the CDR3 reads TGTGCCAGCAGCTTAATTCCCGGGAAAACGGAGAACACTGAAGCTTTCTTT. Residues: CASSLIPGKTENTEAFF. The full variable domain, with the rest looked up from reference TRBV7-3 and TRBJ1-1, is GAGVSQTPSNKVTEKGKYVELRCDPISGHTALYWYRQSLGQGPEFLIYFQGTGAADDSGLPNDRFFAVRPEGSVSTLKIQRTERGDSAVYLCASSLIPGKTENTEAFFGQGTRLTVV.

This sequence joins TRBV7-2 and TRBJ1-2; D is unresolved. Trimming pared 4 bases from V and 4 bases from J, leaving 16 bases between. CDR1 and CDR2 (germline): SGHTA, FQGNSA. The CDR3 totals 15 residues. The CDR3 reads CASSYTQGNAYGYTF. The CDR3 DNA follows: TGTGCCAGCAGCTATACACAAGGGAACGCCTATGGCTACACCTTC.

Only a few counts were recorded for this clonotype. J is TRBJ2-7 and V is TRBV6-5; 8 bases line up with TRBD1. V lost 2 bases, J lost 6 bases, and 9 bases stayed unmatched. CDR1 is MNHEY and CDR2 is SVGAGI in the germline V gene. There are 15 residues in the CDR3. The CDR3 DNA reads TGTGCCAGCAGTTACCCCCTGACAGGGGCCGGCGAGCAGTACTTC. This translates into CASSYPLTGAGEQYF.

This clonotype came up many times. The chain combines TRBV6-6 with TRBJ2-6, with 9 nucleotides matching TRBD2. The CDR3 contains 21 residues. J gave up 2 bases and V 8 bases, and 22 bases lay outside the gene matches. From germline, CDR1 is MNHNY and CDR2 SVGAGI (reference sequence). The CDR3 spells CASLGFRGRGPGRPGANVLTF. Written as DNA, the CDR3 is TGTGCCAGCCTGGGATTCCGCGGGAGGGGACCAGGTCGTCCTGGGGCCAACGTCCTGACTTTC.

This clonotype appeared many times. The chain combines TRBV19 with TRBJ2-5; D not resolved. CDR3 length equals 13 residues. The V and J ends lost 3 bases and 1 base respectively, with 6 bases between them. Germline assignment: CDR1 LNHDA and CDR2 SQIVND (reference sequence). CDR3 amino acids: CASSMNFQETQYF. DNA for the CDR3: TGTGCCAGTAGTATGAACTTCCAAGAGACCCAGTACTTC.

The chain carries TRBV7-2 and TRBJ2-7; the D is unclear. Germline CDR1 reads SGHTA; CDR2 reads FQGNSA. V lost 0 bases and J lost 3, with 15 bases in between. The CDR3 loop spans 16 amino acids. Written as DNA, the CDR3 is TGTGCCAGCAGCTTAGCGGCTACCACGTTGAACTACGAGCAGTACTTC. Its protein is CASSLAATTLNYEQYF.

The sample holds many counts of this clonotype. CDR3 region: CASTELRNTIYF. DNA for the CDR3: TGTGCCAGCACCGAATTGAGAAACACCATATATTTT. The gene calls are TRBV2 and TRBJ1-3, with no clear D. Trimming shortened V by 7 bases and J by 5 bases, and 9 bases separated the two germline ends. The CDR3 length is 12 residues. The germline CDR1 and CDR2 sequences are SNHLY and FYNNEI.